A selection of T cell receptor beta chains follows, all from one sample in a study of cytomegalovirus exposure and HLA in healthy donors. Assay: immunoSEQ multiplex PCR; the TCRdb copy retains only in-frame clones and omits some. The sample records some 150,000 clones, approximately 77% being singletons. Sequenced: PBMCs. The receptor set was obtained from a male donor in good health and CMV-seronegative. CDR3s leave out the opening cysteine and the closing phenylalanine or tryptophan.

v_call cdr3_aa
TRBV28 ASSLAPVGGGVYGYT
TRBV7-2 ASSYANQPQH
TRBV27 ASSLYTGGAAAKLL
TRBV6-5 ATLLQEGIYNTIY
TRBV28 ASTLTGGSEKLF
TRBV5-1 ASSPGLAASTDTQY
TRBV30 AWSGTGSYNSPLH
TRBV5-6 ASSLLGAYEQY
TRBV6-4 ASSESSRSPQF
TRBV11-2 ASSETLYGYT
TRBV4-1 ASSQGGAETQY
TRBV28 ASLGGAPLRPQH
TRBV7-9 SSSGSGFSSYEQY
TRBV19 ASSISQGAGQPQH
TRBV18 ASSKGQGAFIDEQF
TRBV6-5 ASSYSRALEAF
TRBV11-3 ASSVTTGYEQY
TRBV5-1 ASSLGAETGELF